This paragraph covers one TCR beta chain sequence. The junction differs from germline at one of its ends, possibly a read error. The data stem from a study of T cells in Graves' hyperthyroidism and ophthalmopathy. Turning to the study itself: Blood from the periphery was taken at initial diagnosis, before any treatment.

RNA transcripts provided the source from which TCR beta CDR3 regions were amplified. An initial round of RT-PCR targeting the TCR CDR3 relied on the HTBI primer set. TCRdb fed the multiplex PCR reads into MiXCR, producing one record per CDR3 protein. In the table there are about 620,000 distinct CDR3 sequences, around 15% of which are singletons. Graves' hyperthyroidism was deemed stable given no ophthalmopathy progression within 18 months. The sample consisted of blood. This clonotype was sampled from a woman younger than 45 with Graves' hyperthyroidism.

The CDR3 sequence: CDSSRYRGTEAFF. The DNA for the CDR3 is TGTGACAGCAGCCGCTACAGGGGGACTGAAGCTTTCTTT. The chain combines TRBV27 with TRBJ1-1, with TRBD1 identical over 8 bases. There are 13 residues in the CDR3. From germline, CDR1 is MNHEY and CDR2 SMNVEV (reference sequence).